Detailed here is one TCR beta chain. The antigen is undetermined. The source of the sample is a study of T cell responses to AZD1222 COVID-19 vaccine. Study findings and constraints: Baseline seropositives among AZD1222 recipients totaled only 5 to 7. Females outnumbered males among donors, who were mostly white British; clonal diversity was possibly underestimated.

Profiled with immunoSEQ multiplex PCR; TCRdb holds only in-frame clones, not every one. The sample yields 53,000 or so clones, less than 85% seen once. The clonotype originates from an adult in good health. Sample: peripheral blood, taken on day 0 of AZD1222 vaccination.

DNA for the CDR3: TGTGCCAGCAGCGCCCTTTCAGGGGCGCGGCAAGAGACCCAGTACTTC. This codes for CASSALSGARQETQYF. The V call is TRBV5-8, the J call TRBJ2-5, with D maybe TRBD1 (6 bases). Germline CDR1 is SGHTS and CDR2 is YDEGEE. The CDR3 extends over 16 amino acids. V was shortened by 4 bases and J by 2 bases, with 18 bases between the two germline ends.